This note documents a single T cell receptor beta chain sequence. Original analysis: Counts of nucleated cells, estimated from reference gene primer amplification, were obtained. Profiling relied on immunoSEQ multiplex PCR, and the TCRdb table lists in-frame clones only, not all of them. V, J and clone size are those of that table, while D and trimming were read from the DNA. The sample lists about 64,000 clones, 75% to 95% seen once, with around 10% in the top ten. The sample comes from a study of blood T cell repertoires in COVID-19. Overall study context: COVID-19 samples, acute and convalescent, were from the United States, Italy and Spain. The analysed material was cDNA or gDNA that came from T cells, B-cell-depleted T cells, or PBMCs.

V dropped 5 bases and J dropped 0; count of bases not matched to a gene: 6. CDR3 length: 15 amino acids. Germline values: CDR1 MDHEN, CDR2 SYDVKM. Sequenced material: peripheral blood. The receptor was isolated from a woman of 80 years or more with active COVID-19. The genes are TRBV28 and TRBJ1-1; 7 bases agree with TRBD1. The CDR3 coding sequence is TGTGCCAGCAGTCTGATTGACAGGGTGAACACTGAAGCTTTCTTT. Translation: CASSLIDRVNTEAFF.